The sequence of this T cell receptor beta chain was determined in a study of long-term antiretroviral therapy in people with HIV. Study as a whole: The 2015 immediate-ART recommendation was preceded by the earliest samples by about a decade.

An immunoSEQ assay, version v3.0, was performed at survey level. Profiled with immunoSEQ multiplex PCR; TCRdb holds only in-frame clones, not every one. The sample lists roughly 42,000 clones, about 89% occurring once. The CDR3 is 14 amino acids. Germline CDR1 reads GTSNPN; CDR2 reads SVGIG (reference sequence). Unmatched junction bases numbered 4, after V lost 3 bases and J lost 3 bases. Broader study findings: Information pertaining to ART adherence, viral resistance or therapeutic modifications was not obtained. Subsequent to ART, diversity was augmented yet persisted below that of transplant donor controls.

Details on this clone: Its antigen is not identified.

It was in the United States that all participants with HIV were treated. The J gene is TRBJ1-2, the V gene TRBV30; 10 bases are a match to TRBD1. The sample in question was unsorted PBMCs, obtained 0.1 years before starting antiretroviral therapy. The sequence was obtained from a woman aged 50 to 60 with HIV. This chain's CDR3 is CAWRTTGGHYGYTF. CDR3 nucleotide sequence: TGTGCCTGGAGGACGACAGGGGGCCACTATGGCTACACCTTC. The complete variable domain, with remaining parts taken from reference TRBV30 and TRBJ1-2, reads SQTIHQWPATLVQPVGSPLSLECTVEGTSNPNLYWYRQAAGRGLQLLFYSVGIGQISSEVPQNLSASRPQDRQFILSSKKLLLSDSGFYLCAWRTTGGHYGYTFGSGTRLTVV.